The 17 T cell receptor beta chains listed next were all sequenced from one sample in a study of CD8+ T cells in alopecia areata. RNA, once extracted, was reverse transcribed into cDNA for use as the sequencing template. Libraries were prepared by immunoSEQ multiplex PCR; TCRdb keeps only in-frame clonotypes and omits some of them. The repertoire holds more than 150,000 clones, with roughly 46% as singletons. Noted treatment: oral pan-JAK inhibitor, 5-10 mg twice daily. Sample: CD8+ T cells sorted from blood, taken at roughly week 53, from a patient treated with tofacitinib. The receptors derive from a human donor with alopecia areata.

The chain links TRBV6-6 to TRBJ1-1; D unresolved. The ends were cut back, 2 bases at V and 0 bases at J, with 7 bases in the middle. Germline lookup yields CDR1 MNHNY and CDR2 SVGAGI (reference sequence). The length of the CDR3 is 14 residues. The CDR3: CASSYDGLNTEAFF. CDR3 nucleotides: TGTGCCAGCAGTTACGATGGGTTGAACACTGAAGCTTTCTTT.

The DNA of the CDR3 is TGTGCCAGCAGTCTGGACAGCAAAAACTACGAGCAGTACTTC. Protein sequence: CASSLDSKNYEQYF. The chain joins TRBV27 to TRBJ2-7; D perhaps matches TRBD1 (6 bases). Germline V lookup: CDR1 MNHEY, CDR2 SMNVEV (reference sequence). The CDR3 covers 14 residues. The germline V and J ends were trimmed by 5 bases and 3 bases, with 14 bases remaining between them.

The chain carries TRBV5-1 and TRBJ2-7; possibly TRBD2 for D (7 bases). This CDR3 is built from 15 residues. Germline values: CDR1 SGHRS, CDR2 YFSETQ. Deletions cut 4 bases from V and 5 bases from J, with 19 bases between. CDR3 protein: CASSVGPRGANEQYF. CDR3 DNA sequence: TGCGCCAGCAGCGTCGGACCCCGGGGGGCCAACGAGCAGTACTTC.

There are a few counts of this clone. The rearrangement links TRBV12-5 to TRBJ2-7, with no clear D. This CDR3 has 13 amino acids. Trimming cost V 7 bases and J 3 bases, with 13 bases left between them. The germline CDR1 and CDR2 sequences are LGHNT and FRNRAP. CDR3 amino acids: CASALQPLYEQYF. The DNA of the CDR3 is TGTGCTAGTGCCCTTCAGCCCCTCTACGAGCAGTACTTC.

J is TRBJ2-7 and V is TRBV10-3; weak D call: TRBD1 (5 bases). The CDR3 contains 14 residues. Germline V gene data show CDR1 as ENHRY and CDR2 as SYGVKD. The V end was cut by 2 bases, the J end by 2 bases, with 10 bases between. DNA of the CDR3: TGTGCCATCAGTGAGGCAGGGATCCCCTACGAGCAGTACTTC. Its protein product is CAISEAGIPYEQYF.

V gene TRBV13 combines with J gene TRBJ2-7; D unclear. The germline V gene encodes CDR1 PRHDT and CDR2 FYEKMQ (reference sequence). The CDR3 totals 14 residues. V lost 1 base and J lost 1, with 8 bases in between. In nucleotides, the CDR3 is TGTGCCAGCAGCTTAGCCGCAGGATCCTACGAGCAGTACTTC. This gives the protein CASSLAAGSYEQYF.

This chain links TRBV4-3 with TRBJ2-7; D unclear. CDR3 length equals 15 residues. Germline V gene data show CDR1 as LGHNA and CDR2 as YSLEER. Trimming stripped 0 bases from V and 7 bases from J, with 16 bases between. CDR3 sequence: CASSQERGSLTEQYF. CDR3 DNA: TGCGCCAGCAGCCAAGAAAGAGGATCCCTCACGGAGCAGTACTTC.

The J gene is TRBJ1-1, the V gene TRBV6-5; no definite D call. CDR3 length equals 15 residues. V lost 0 bases, J lost 1 base, and 9 bases lay in between. CDR1 is MNHEY, CDR2 SVGAGI, per germline. Here the CDR3 DNA reads TGTGCCAGCAGTTACTCCGGACGATGGAACACTGAAGCTTTCTTT. This gives the protein CASSYSGRWNTEAFF.

The chain links TRBV11-2 to TRBJ1-1; D is undetermined. The germline V gene encodes CDR1 SGHAT and CDR2 FQNNGV. The ends were cut back, 3 bases at V and 4 bases at J, with 6 bases in the middle. The CDR3 runs 12 residues. The CDR3 DNA sequence: TGTGCCAGCAGCTTCGACATCACTGAAGCTTTCTTT. Encoded protein: CASSFDITEAFF. Together with reference TRBV11-2 and TRBJ1-1, the CDR3 gives the full variable domain: EAGVAQSPRYKIIEKRQSVAFWCNPISGHATLYWYQQILGQGPKLLIQFQNNGVVDDSQLPKDRFSAERLKGVDSTLKIQPAKLEDSAVYLCASSFDITEAFFGQGTRLTVV.

This sequence joins TRBV11-3 and TRBJ1-2; 7 nucleotides align to TRBD1. In germline, CDR1 is SGHNT, CDR2 YENEEA. This CDR3 is 12 amino acids long. V shed 5 bases, J shed 8 bases, and the junction held 5 bases outside the gene matches. In nucleotides, the CDR3 is TGTGCCAGCAGCCTCAACAGGGGCGGCTACACCTTC. This encodes CASSLNRGGYTF.

The chain joins TRBV20-1 to TRBJ1-2; tentatively, D is TRBD1 (5 bases). Trimming cost V 6 bases and J 8 bases, with 13 bases left between them. The CDR3 extends over 11 amino acids. CDR1 is DFQATT, CDR2 SNEGSKA, per germline (reference sequence). As DNA, the CDR3 is TGCAGTGCCGAACGGACATCCGGCTACACCTTC. Its protein product is CSAERTSGYTF.

About this clone: In the same sample, other DNA sequences code for this CDR3. V and J are TRBV9 and TRBJ1-6, with TRBD1 as a possible D gene (5 bases). CDR3 size: 14 residues. Trimming left V 0 bases short and J 9 bases short, with 10 bases between. CDR1 SGDLS and CDR2 YYNGEE come from the germline V gene. The CDR3, as DNA: TGTGCCAGCAGCGTAGGTCAGGGCGGTTCACCCCTCCACTTT. Translated, it gives CASSVGQGGSPLHF.

The gene calls are TRBV30 and TRBJ2-6, with D possibly matching TRBD2 (6 bases). CDR1 and CDR2 from the germline V gene are GTSNPN and SVGIG (reference sequence). This CDR3 comprises 16 residues. V shed 1 base and J shed 4 bases, with 14 bases lying between them. The CDR3 is CAWSDGGAGGANVLTF. The CDR3 DNA reads TGTGCCTGGAGTGACGGAGGGGCCGGCGGGGCCAACGTCCTGACTTTC.

Only one count was recorded for this clone. The rearrangement joins TRBV5-6 to TRBJ2-7; D perhaps matches TRBD1 (6 bases). CDR1 is SGHDT and CDR2 is YYEEEE in the germline V gene. The CDR3 has 15 residues. V lost 2 bases to trimming and J lost 2 bases, with 14 bases between them. The CDR3 sequence: CASSLIAGEAYEQYF. The CDR3 region has the DNA TGTGCCAGCAGCTTAATAGCAGGGGAAGCCTACGAGCAGTACTTC. The full variable domain, completed using reference TRBV5-6 and TRBJ2-7, is DAGVTQSPTHLIKTRGQQVTLRCSPKSGHDTVSWYQQALGQGPQFIFQYYEEEERQRGNFPDRFSGHQFPNYSSELNVNALLLGDSALYLCASSLIAGEAYEQYFGPGTRLTVT.

This clone came up a few times. The chain combines TRBV5-4 with TRBJ2-4; either TRBD1 or TRBD2 may fit D (5 bases each). Germline CDR1 and CDR2: SGHNT and YYREEE (reference sequence). The CDR3 extends over 15 amino acids. V was trimmed by 1 base and J by 0 bases, leaving 8 bases between them. The CDR3: CASSLFGTAKNIQYF. CDR3 sequence (DNA): TGTGCCAGCAGCTTGTTTGGGACAGCCAAAAACATTCAGTACTTC.

The gene calls are TRBV9 and TRBJ2-7; 8 nucleotides line up with TRBD1. V lost 0 bases and J lost 6; bases outside the gene matches: 5. From germline, CDR1 is SGDLS and CDR2 YYNGEE. CDR3 length equals 14 residues. The CDR3 sequence is CASSVANRGSEQYF. The CDR3 DNA reads TGTGCCAGCAGCGTAGCAAACAGGGGGTCCGAGCAGTACTTC.

This chain uses TRBV5-6 with TRBJ1-4; unclear D gene. Trimming removed 3 bases from V and 10 bases from J, with 13 bases in between. The CDR3 runs to 13 residues. CDR1 and CDR2 from the germline V gene are SGHDT and YYEEEE. DNA for the CDR3: TGTGCCAGCAGCTCCCAGCCGGGAGGAAAACTGTTTTTT. This translates into CASSSQPGGKLFF.